These 2 T cell receptor beta chains originate from one sample sequenced in a study of T cell responses to AZD1222 COVID-19 vaccine. Some clones are missing from TCRdb's copy, which holds only in-frame ones; the method was immunoSEQ multiplex PCR. Of 120,000 or so clones in the sample, around nine tenths were seen once. The input for sequencing was peripheral blood, taken 28 days after the second dose of the MenACWY control vaccine. The origin of the receptors is an adult who received the MenACWY meningococcal vaccine as a control.

The gene calls are TRBV28 and TRBJ1-2; 7 nucleotides line up with TRBD1. V lost 6 bases and J lost 8; bases outside the gene matches: 12. Germline loops: CDR1 MDHEN, CDR2 SYDVKM. The CDR3 runs to 14 residues. The CDR3 DNA reads TGTGCCAGCAGCCCCGGGACAGCGCGGTCGGGCTACACCTTC. Its protein product is CASSPGTARSGYTF.

This chain joins TRBV3-1 (or the pseudogene TRBV3-2) and TRBJ2-6; D might be TRBD1 (6 bases). Germline CDR1 reads LGHDT; CDR2 reads YNNKEL (reference sequence). This CDR3 has 15 residues. Trimming pared 4 bases from V and 2 bases from J, leaving 9 bases between. CDR3 region: CASSLQGTGANVLTF. The CDR3, as DNA: TGTGCCAGCAGCCTGCAGGGGACTGGGGCCAACGTCCTGACTTTC.